These 5 T cell receptor beta chains originate from one sample sequenced in a study of CD8+ T cells in alopecia areata. RNA was extracted and reverse transcribed into cDNA as the sequencing template. The table came from immunoSEQ multiplex PCR; TCRdb's copy has only in-frame clones and leaves some out. The repertoire holds approximately 180,000 clones, with 58% as singletons. Stated treatment: oral pan-JAK inhibitor, 5-10 mg twice daily. The input for sequencing was CD4+ T cells sorted from blood, taken at approximately week 56, from a patient treated with tofacitinib. Source of these receptors: a human donor with alopecia areata.

This chain connects TRBV5-6 to TRBJ1-1, with a weak D call TRBD1 (5 bases). The germline V and J ends were trimmed by 2 bases and 4 bases, with 9 bases remaining between them. The CDR3 totals 13 residues. The germline gives CDR1 SGHDT, CDR2 YYEEEE. The CDR3 DNA is TGTGCCAGCAGCTTTCAGAGGGGCACTGAAGCTTTCTTT. It specifies CASSFQRGTEAFF.

The rearrangement uses TRBV4-1 and TRBJ1-6, with TRBD1 matching over 8 bases. J lost 13 bases, V lost 3 bases, and 11 bases had no gene match. CDR1 is MGHRA and CDR2 is YSYEKL in the germline V gene. The CDR3 spans 15 residues. The CDR3 DNA follows: TGCGCCAGCAGCCAGGAACCGACAGGGGTACTCCCCCTCCACTTT. It is translated as CASSQEPTGVLPLHF.

The chain is built from TRBV7-2 and TRBJ2-4; the D gene is possibly TRBD1 (5 bases). Germline V gives CDR1 SGHTA, CDR2 FQGNSA. The V gene lost 4 bases and the J gene lost 3 bases, with 16 bases spanning the gap. This CDR3 comprises 16 residues. CDR3 bases: TGTGCCAGCAGCTCCGCCGGCCAGGGCGACAAAAACATTCAGTACTTC. This translates into CASSSAGQGDKNIQYF.

The J gene is TRBJ2-7, the V gene TRBV2; the D call may be TRBD1 or TRBD2 (6 bases each). Trimming shortened V by 0 bases and J by 6 bases, and 18 bases separated the two germline ends. Germline V gene lookup returns CDR1 SNHLY and CDR2 FYNNEI. This CDR3 is 16 amino acids long. CDR3 amino acids: CASSEALPGAGSEQYF. The CDR3 region has the DNA TGTGCCAGCAGTGAAGCGCTTCCAGGGGCGGGAAGCGAGCAGTACTTC.

This clone was detected only a few times. This rearrangement joins TRBV7-2 to TRBJ2-1, with D possibly being TRBD1 (6 bases). The CDR3 loop spans 12 amino acids. Germline V gives CDR1 SGHTA, CDR2 FQGNSA. V was trimmed by 7 bases and J by 4 bases, leaving 8 bases between them. The CDR3 spells CASNDRYNEQFF. CDR3 bases: TGTGCCAGCAACGACAGGTACAATGAGCAGTTCTTC. Drawing the rest from reference TRBV7-2 and TRBJ2-1, the complete variable domain is GAGVSQSPSNKVTEKGKDVELRCDPISGHTALYWYRQSLGQGLEFLIYFQGNSAPDKSGLPSDRFSAERTGGSVSTLTIQRTQQEDSAVYLCASNDRYNEQFFGPGTRLTVL.